A selection of T cell receptor beta chains follows, all from one sample in a study of T cell responses to AZD1222 COVID-19 vaccine. The protocol was immunoSEQ multiplex PCR, while the TCRdb copy is restricted to in-frame clones and leaves out a portion. The sample has about 120,000 clones, around 93% seen once. Sequencing was performed on peripheral blood, taken 28 days after the second AZD1222 dose. All receptors derive from an adult who received the AZD1222 COVID-19 vaccine. Each CDR3 is given with its conserved first and last residue. Each record gives: V gene, clone size, D gene, J gene, CDR3 DNA, CDR3 protein. D genes are given only for firm matches. The size entry is marked missing in some rows and otherwise reads once, few, many or a size class.

TRBV3-1/TRBV3-2	-	TRBD1	TRBJ1-1	TGTGCCAGCAGCCCCTGGGACAGGGGCACTGAAGCTTTCTTT	CASSPWDRGTEAFF
TRBV2	-	-	TRBJ2-2	TGTGCCAGCAGTGGGGGGGCAGCGGCCGGGGAGCTGTTTTTT	CASSGGAAAGELFF
TRBV6-2/TRBV6-3	once	-	TRBJ2-5	TGTGCCAGCAGTCACCCTGGCGGGGTTGGGACCCAGTACTTC	CASSHPGGVGTQYF
TRBV19	once	-	TRBJ1-3	TGTGCCAGTACCACAGGGTACCGAAACACCATATATTTT	CASTTGYRNTIYF
TRBV4-1	-	TRBD1	TRBJ1-3	TGCGCCAGCAGCCAAGATCTCATCCAGGGGGCTTGGGGAAACACCATATATTTT	CASSQDLIQGAWGNTIYF
TRBV12-2	-	-	TRBJ2-7	TGTGCAAGTCGCGATAGCGGCCACGAGCAGTACTTC	CASRDSGHEQYF
TRBV6-5	-	TRBD1	TRBJ1-6	TGTGCCAGCAGTTACTCAGAGACAGGGAATTCACCCCTCCACTTT	CASSYSETGNSPLHF
TRBV3-1/TRBV3-2	-	TRBD1	TRBJ1-2	TGTGCCAGCAGCCAACTCGACAGGGACTATGGCTACACCTTC	CASSQLDRDYGYTF
TRBV18	few	-	TRBJ1-1	TGTGCCAGCTCACCATGGGGGGAGAACGCTGAAGCTTTCTTT	CASSPWGENAEAFF
TRBV5-1	-	TRBD2	TRBJ2-5	TGCGCCAGCAGCAGACTAGCGGGGGCCTACCAAGAGACCCAGTACTTC	CASSRLAGAYQETQYF
TRBV7-9	-	-	TRBJ2-6	TGTGCCAGCAGCTCGGGGGGCGAGGGGGCCAACGTCCTGACTTTC	CASSSGGEGANVLTF
TRBV7-8	-	-	TRBJ1-3	TGTGCCAGCAGCTTAGCTTCTTCGGGATGGGGAAACACCATATATTTT	CASSLASSGWGNTIYF
TRBV19	-	-	TRBJ1-4	TGTGCCAGTGGGCCCGGCGGGCAAGCTAATGAAAAACTGTTTTTT	CASGPGGQANEKLFF
TRBV15	-	TRBD2	TRBJ2-3	TGTGCCACCAGCAGAGACCCTCAGGGGGGCCTAGCGGGATCCACAGATACGCAGTATTTT	CATSRDPQGGLAGSTDTQYF
TRBV30	-	TRBD2	TRBJ2-1	TGTGCCTGGAGTCCCTTAGCGGGTTTCGGATACAATGAGCAGTTCTTC	CAWSPLAGFGYNEQFF
TRBV5-8	-	-	TRBJ1-2	TGTGCCAGCAGCCGGACCCTATATAACTATGGCTACACCTTC	CASSRTLYNYGYTF
TRBV3-1/TRBV3-2	-	TRBD2	TRBJ2-5	TGTGCCAGCAGCCAAGATTGGCGGCTAGCGGGAGAAGAGACCCAGTACTTC	CASSQDWRLAGEETQYF
TRBV23-1	-	-	TRBJ1-2	TGCGCCAGCAGTCAACCAGGCCCCCCGGTGAGAGCCTATGGCTACACCTTC	CASSQPGPPVRAYGYTF
TRBV21-1	-	-	TRBJ2-1	TGTGCCAGCAGCAAAGGTTCATCGGGAGCAGATTCCTACAATGAGCAGTTCTTC	CASSKGSSGADSYNEQFF
TRBV6-5	few	-	TRBJ1-6	TGTGCCAGCATCCCGGGGCAGGGGAATTCACCCCTCCACTTT	CASIPGQGNSPLHF
TRBV30	-	-	TRBJ1-2	TGTGCCTGGGAATTCGGGGGTTATGGCTACACCTTC	CAWEFGGYGYTF
TRBV4-3	-	TRBD1	TRBJ1-2	TGCGCCAGCAGCCTGACAGGGGGGGACTATGGCTACACCTTC	CASSLTGGDYGYTF
TRBV7-2	few	TRBD2	TRBJ2-3	TGTGCCAGCAGCCTATACCCGGGACTAGCGGCCCTGGATACGCAGTATTTT	CASSLYPGLAALDTQYF
TRBV23-1	-	-	TRBJ2-7	TGCGCCAGTCTCTTTAATGATCACTACGAGCAGTACTTC	CASLFNDHYEQYF
TRBV2	-	TRBD2	TRBJ2-5	TGTGCCAGCAGCCCCGGGGGGACTAGCGGGGGGCTGGGAGAGACCCAGTACTTC	CASSPGGTSGGLGETQYF
TRBV7-9	-	-	TRBJ2-2	TGTGCCAGCAGCTTGGGTGACCGGGAGCTGTTTTTT	CASSLGDRELFF
TRBV24-1	-	-	TRBJ2-7	TGTGCCACCAGTGATGCCTTAGGGGAGCAGTACTTC	CATSDALGEQYF
TRBV7-8	-	-	TRBJ1-1	TGTGCCAGCAGCTTATCCGGAGTTGGCAGTCAAGCTTTCTTT	CASSLSGVGSQAFF
TRBV5-6	-	-	TRBJ1-2	TGTGCCAGCAGTGAGAAGGGAGGCTATGGCTACACCTTC	CASSEKGGYGYTF
TRBV6-5	-	-	TRBJ2-3	TGTGCCAGCAGTCCAGGGGAGACAGATACGCAGTATTTT	CASSPGETDTQYF
TRBV2	-	-	TRBJ2-3	TGTGCCAGCAGTGAACGCGTCTCTGAGACAGATACGCAGTATTTT	CASSERVSETDTQYF
TRBV5-6	-	TRBD1	TRBJ1-2	TGTGCCAGCAGCTCACAGGGGGCGCTGGGCTACACCTTC	CASSSQGALGYTF
TRBV7-8	-	TRBD2	TRBJ2-5	TGTGCCAGCAGCCCATGGACTAGCGGGTCCCAAGAGACCCAGTACTTC	CASSPWTSGSQETQYF
TRBV15	-	-	TRBJ1-3	TGTGCCACCAGCACGAGGGTAACTGGAAACACCATATATTTT	CATSTRVTGNTIYF
TRBV7-2	-	-	TRBJ2-5	TGTGCCAGCAGCATAACAGGAGGGATAGAGACCCAGTACTTC	CASSITGGIETQYF
TRBV15	-	-	TRBJ2-7	TGTGCCACCAGCAGAGGAGGGTACGAGCAGTACTTC	CATSRGGYEQYF
TRBV27	-	-	TRBJ1-3	TGTGCCAGCAGTTTGCAAAGGCCCCACTCTGGAAACACCATATATTTT	CASSLQRPHSGNTIYF
TRBV5-6	-	-	TRBJ1-1	TGTGCCAGCAGTCGTCTGGTAGGGACTGAAGCTTTCTTT	CASSRLVGTEAFF
TRBV9	-	-	TRBJ2-2	TGTGCCAGCAGCCCACCCGAGGGGGCCGGGGAGCTGTTTTTT	CASSPPEGAGELFF
TRBV19	-	-	TRBJ1-2	TGTGCCAGTAGTAATAACTATGGCTACACCTTC	CASSNNYGYTF
TRBV7-3	-	-	TRBJ2-3	TGTGCCAGCAGCTTAAGACACCCCACAGATACGCAGTATTTT	CASSLRHPTDTQYF
TRBV29-1	-	-	TRBJ2-7	TGCAGCGCCCTCAAGGACGGGAGCTCCTACGAGCAGTACTTC	CSALKDGSSYEQYF
TRBV25-1	-	-	TRBJ2-2	TGTGCCAGCAGTGACGCAGGGCTGACCGGGGAGCTGTTTTTT	CASSDAGLTGELFF
TRBV7-8	-	-	TRBJ1-4	TGTGCCAGCATCAGGGGCCCAAGGCAAACTAATGAAAAACTGTTTTTT	CASIRGPRQTNEKLFF
TRBV5-4	-	-	TRBJ2-7	TGTGCCAGCAGCTCCTCAAAAAACTACGAGCAGTACTTC	CASSSSKNYEQYF
TRBV7-3	-	-	TRBJ2-2	TGTGCCAGCAGCAACAGGGTGAGCGGGGAGCTGTTTTTT	CASSNRVSGELFF
TRBV28	-	-	TRBJ2-1	TGTGCCAGCAGTTTGACCGTTAAGAATGAGCAGTTCTTC	CASSLTVKNEQFF
TRBV27	-	TRBD2	TRBJ2-1	TGTGCCAGCAGTTTAGGGCTTGGGACTAGCGGGAATGAGCAGTTCTTC	CASSLGLGTSGNEQFF
TRBV7-2	once	TRBD2	TRBJ2-1	TGTGCCAGCAGCTTTCCCGGAAAGACTAGCGGGGGGGCCTACAATGAGCAGTTCTTC	CASSFPGKTSGGAYNEQFF
TRBV11-2	-	TRBD1	TRBJ1-4	TGTGCCAGCAGCTTCCCTGACAGGGAAACTAATGAAAAACTGTTTTTT	CASSFPDRETNEKLFF
TRBV19	-	-	TRBJ1-5	TGTGCCAGTAGGCCGTTGGGGGGCGGGAGTCAGCCCCAGCATTTT	CASRPLGGGSQPQHF
TRBV10-3	-	-	TRBJ1-1	TGTGCCATCAGTGAGTCGACTCTTACTAATTTCTTT	CAISESTLTNFF
TRBV7-3	-	TRBD1	TRBJ1-2	TGTGCCAGCAGCTTCGGGACAGGCCCAAGACTACCCTATGGCTACACCTTC	CASSFGTGPRLPYGYTF
TRBV5-1	few	-	TRBJ1-1	TGCGCCAGCGGACAGAGTGACCCAACCAACACTGAAGCTTTCTTT	CASGQSDPTNTEAFF
TRBV6-5	-	-	TRBJ2-3	TGTGCCAGCAGTTACCATGGGGGCGTTCGAACAGATACGCAGTATTTT	CASSYHGGVRTDTQYF
TRBV9	-	-	TRBJ2-3	TGTGCCAGCAGCGTAGGGCCTGGAGCCACAGATACGCAGTATTTT	CASSVGPGATDTQYF
TRBV6-2/TRBV6-3	-	-	TRBJ1-6	TGTGCCAGCAGTTACTCGACAGGAGGGCTCGGGTCACCCCTCCACTTT	CASSYSTGGLGSPLHF
TRBV5-1	-	-	TRBJ2-5	TGCGCCAGCAGCTTGTTAGGCAATCAAGAGACCCAGTACTTC	CASSLLGNQETQYF
TRBV3-1/TRBV3-2	-	TRBD2	TRBJ2-1	TGTGCCAGCAGCTCACGGGACTACATGTACAATGAGCAGTTCTTC	CASSSRDYMYNEQFF